Below, one T cell receptor beta chain is given with its context. These data are taken from a study of cytomegalovirus exposure and HLA in healthy donors. Study-wide context: The platform used for the 120 validation repertoires matched that of the roughly 700 first-cohort repertoires, a later analysis reported.

Only in-frame clones appear in the TCRdb table, and some are missing; sequencing was by immunoSEQ multiplex PCR. Here the sample spans roughly 200,000 clones, roughly 84% being singletons. CDR1 SGHRS and CDR2 YFSETQ come from the germline V gene. The CDR3 totals 14 residues. V gave up 0 bases and J gave up 4 bases, with 10 bases separating them. What was sequenced was PBMCs. The chain carries TRBV5-1 and TRBJ1-2; maybe TRBD1 (5 bases). The TCR sequence derives from a woman aged 18 to 35 in good health and CMV-seropositive. The CDR3 loop reads CASSLVQGSYGYTF. The CDR3 bases are TGCGCCAGCAGCTTGGTCCAGGGAAGCTATGGCTACACCTTC.